The clone carrying this T cell receptor beta chain has just a few counts. TCRdb itself ran the 5' RACE reads through MiXCR, one entry per CDR3 protein. The sample records hundreds of thousands of distinct CDR3 sequences, approximately 9% being singletons. The data originate from a study of identical twins. V lost 4 bases and J lost 2, with 12 bases in between. Germline assignment: CDR1 MRHNA and CDR2 SNTAGT. CDR3 length equals 14 residues. These data were likewise used in another study, on yellow fever vaccine responses in identical twins.

Sequenced sample: PBMCs. This chain joins TRBV6-4 and TRBJ2-7, with a tentative D call TRBD1 (6 bases). The source of this sequence is a woman aged 18 to 35 in good health. CDR3 DNA: TGTGCCAGCAGTGCCAAGCCAGGGGCCTACGAGCAGTACTTC. Translated: CASSAKPGAYEQYF.